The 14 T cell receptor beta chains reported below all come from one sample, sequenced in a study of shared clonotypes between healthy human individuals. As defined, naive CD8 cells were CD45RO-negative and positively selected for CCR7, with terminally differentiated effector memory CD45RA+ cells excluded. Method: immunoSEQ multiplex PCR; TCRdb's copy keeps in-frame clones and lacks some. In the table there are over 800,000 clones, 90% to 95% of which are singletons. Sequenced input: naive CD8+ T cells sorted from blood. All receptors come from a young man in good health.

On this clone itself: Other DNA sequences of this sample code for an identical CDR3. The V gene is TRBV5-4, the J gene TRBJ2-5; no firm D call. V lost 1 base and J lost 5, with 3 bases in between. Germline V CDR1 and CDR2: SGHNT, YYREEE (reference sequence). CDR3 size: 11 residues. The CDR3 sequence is CASSLRETQYF. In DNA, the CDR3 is TGTGCCAGCAGCTTGAGGGAGACCCAGTACTTC. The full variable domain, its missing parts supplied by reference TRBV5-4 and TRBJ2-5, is ETGVTQSPTHLIKTRGQQVTLRCSSQSGHNTVSWYQQALGQGPQFIFQYYREEENGRGNFPPRFSGLQFPNYSSELNVNALELDDSALYLCASSLRETQYFGPGTRLLVL.

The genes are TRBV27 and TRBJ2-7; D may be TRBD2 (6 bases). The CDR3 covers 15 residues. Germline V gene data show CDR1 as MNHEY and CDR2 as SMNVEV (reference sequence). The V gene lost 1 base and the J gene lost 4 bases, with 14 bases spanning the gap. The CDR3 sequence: CASSLLGGKGYEQYF. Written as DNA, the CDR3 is TGTGCCAGCAGTTTATTAGGCGGGAAAGGGTACGAGCAGTACTTC.

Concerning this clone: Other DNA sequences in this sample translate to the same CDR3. The CDR3 protein is CASSLGTDYEQYF. The DNA for the CDR3 is TGTGCCAGCAGTTTAGGGACAGACTACGAGCAGTACTTC. V gene TRBV27 combines with J gene TRBJ2-7, with TRBD1 matching 7 bases. There are 13 residues in the CDR3. V gave up 2 bases and J gave up 3 bases; unmatched junction bases: 1. The germline gives CDR1 MNHEY, CDR2 SMNVEV (reference sequence).

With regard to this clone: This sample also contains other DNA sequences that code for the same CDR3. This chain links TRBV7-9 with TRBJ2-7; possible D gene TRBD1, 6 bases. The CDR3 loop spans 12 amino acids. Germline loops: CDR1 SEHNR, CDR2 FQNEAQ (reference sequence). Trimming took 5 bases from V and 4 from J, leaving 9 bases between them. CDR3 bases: TGTGCCAGCAGCGGCAGGGGTTACGAGCAGTACTTC. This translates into CASSGRGYEQYF.

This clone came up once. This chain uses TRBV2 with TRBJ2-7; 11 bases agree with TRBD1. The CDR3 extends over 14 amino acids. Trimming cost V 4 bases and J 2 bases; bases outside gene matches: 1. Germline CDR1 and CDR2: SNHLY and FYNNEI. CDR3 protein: CASSGTGGTYEQYF. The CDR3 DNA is TGTGCCAGCAGTGGGACAGGGGGCACCTACGAGCAGTACTTC.

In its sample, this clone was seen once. The DNA for the CDR3 is TGTGCCAGCAGCTTGTCAGCGGGCACAGATACGCAGTATTTT. Protein product: CASSLSAGTDTQYF. This chain uses TRBV5-6 with TRBJ2-3; D is possibly TRBD2 (5 bases). Germline assignment: CDR1 SGHDT and CDR2 YYEEEE. This CDR3 has 14 residues. Trimming cost V 1 base and J 1 base, with 7 bases left between them. Full variable domain (outside the CDR3, taken from reference TRBV5-6 and TRBJ2-3): DAGVTQSPTHLIKTRGQQVTLRCSPKSGHDTVSWYQQALGQGPQFIFQYYEEEERQRGNFPDRFSGHQFPNYSSELNVNALLLGDSALYLCASSLSAGTDTQYFGPGTRLTVL.

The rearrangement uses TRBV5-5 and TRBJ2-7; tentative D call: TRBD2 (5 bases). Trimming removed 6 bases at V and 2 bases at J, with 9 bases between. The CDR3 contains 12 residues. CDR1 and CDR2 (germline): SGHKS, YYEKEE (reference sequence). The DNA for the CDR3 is TGTGCCAGCACCTCCGGGGCCTACGAGCAGTACTTC. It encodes CASTSGAYEQYF.

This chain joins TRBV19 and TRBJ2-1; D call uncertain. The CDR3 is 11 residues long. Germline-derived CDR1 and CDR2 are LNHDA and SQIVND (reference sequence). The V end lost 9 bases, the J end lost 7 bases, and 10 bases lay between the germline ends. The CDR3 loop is CASGIGNEQFF. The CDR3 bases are TGTGCCAGCGGAATCGGAAATGAGCAGTTCTTC. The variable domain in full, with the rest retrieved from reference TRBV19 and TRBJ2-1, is DGGITQSPKYLFRKEGQNVTLSCEQNLNHDAMYWYRQDPGQGLRLIYYSQIVNDFQKGDIAEGYSVSREKKESFPLTVTSAQKNPTAFYLCASGIGNEQFFGPGTRLTVL.

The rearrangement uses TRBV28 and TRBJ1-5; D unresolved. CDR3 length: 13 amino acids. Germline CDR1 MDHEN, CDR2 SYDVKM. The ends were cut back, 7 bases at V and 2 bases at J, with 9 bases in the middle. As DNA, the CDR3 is TGTGCCAGCATGATGGGAGGCAATCAGCCCCAGCATTTT. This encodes CASMMGGNQPQHF.

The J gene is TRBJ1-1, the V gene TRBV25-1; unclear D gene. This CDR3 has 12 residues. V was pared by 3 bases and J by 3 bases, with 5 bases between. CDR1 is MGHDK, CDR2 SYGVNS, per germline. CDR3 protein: CASSDRYTEAFF. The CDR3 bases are TGTGCCAGCAGTGACCGCTACACTGAAGCTTTCTTT.

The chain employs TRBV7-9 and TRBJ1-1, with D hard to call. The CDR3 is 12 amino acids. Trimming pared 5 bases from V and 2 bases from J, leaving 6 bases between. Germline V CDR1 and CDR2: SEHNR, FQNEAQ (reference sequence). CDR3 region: CASSRINTEAFF. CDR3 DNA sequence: TGTGCCAGCAGCCGGATCAACACTGAAGCTTTCTTT.

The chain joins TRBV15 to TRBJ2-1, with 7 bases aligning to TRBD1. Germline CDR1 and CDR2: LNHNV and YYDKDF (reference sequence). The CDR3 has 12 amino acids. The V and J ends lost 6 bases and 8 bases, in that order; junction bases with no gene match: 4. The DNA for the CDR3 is TGTGCCACCAGGACTACAGGGGATGAGCAGTTCTTC. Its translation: CATRTTGDEQFF. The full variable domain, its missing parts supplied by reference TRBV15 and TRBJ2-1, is DAMVIQNPRYQVTQFGKPVTLSCSQTLNHNVMYWYQQKSSQAPKLLFHYYDKDFNNEADTPDNFQSRRPNTSFCFLDIRSPGLGDTAMYLCATRTTGDEQFFGPGTRLTVL.

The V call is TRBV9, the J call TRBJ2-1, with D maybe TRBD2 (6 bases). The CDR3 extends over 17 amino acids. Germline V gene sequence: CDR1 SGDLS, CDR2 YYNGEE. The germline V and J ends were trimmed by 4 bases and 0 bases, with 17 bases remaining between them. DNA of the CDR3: TGTGCCAGCAGCCCCCGGGCCCGACTAGACTCCTACAATGAGCAGTTCTTC. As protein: CASSPRARLDSYNEQFF.

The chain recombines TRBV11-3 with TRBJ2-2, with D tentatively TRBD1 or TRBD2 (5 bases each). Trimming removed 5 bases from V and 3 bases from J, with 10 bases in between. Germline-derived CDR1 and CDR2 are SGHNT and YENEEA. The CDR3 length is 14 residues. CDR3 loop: CASSPGSYTGELFF. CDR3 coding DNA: TGTGCCAGCAGCCCAGGGAGTTACACCGGGGAGCTGTTTTTT.